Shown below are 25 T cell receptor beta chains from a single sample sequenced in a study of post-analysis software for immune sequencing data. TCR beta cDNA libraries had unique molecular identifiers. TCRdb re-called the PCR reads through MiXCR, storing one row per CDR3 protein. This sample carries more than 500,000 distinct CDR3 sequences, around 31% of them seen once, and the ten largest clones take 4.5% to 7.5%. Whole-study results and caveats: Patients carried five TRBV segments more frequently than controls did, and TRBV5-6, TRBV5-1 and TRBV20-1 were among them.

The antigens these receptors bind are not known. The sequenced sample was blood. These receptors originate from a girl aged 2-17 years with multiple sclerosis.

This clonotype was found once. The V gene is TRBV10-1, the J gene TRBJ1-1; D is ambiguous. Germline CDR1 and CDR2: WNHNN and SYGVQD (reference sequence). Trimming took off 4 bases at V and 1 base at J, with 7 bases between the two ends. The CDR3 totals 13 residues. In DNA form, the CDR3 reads TGCGCCAGCAGTGTGCGGCCGAACACTGAAGCTTTCTTT. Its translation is CASSVRPNTEAFF.

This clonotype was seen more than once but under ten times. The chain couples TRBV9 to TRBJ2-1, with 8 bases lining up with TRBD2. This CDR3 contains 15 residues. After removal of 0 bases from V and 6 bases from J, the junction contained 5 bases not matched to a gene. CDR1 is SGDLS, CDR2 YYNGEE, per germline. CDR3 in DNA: TGTGCCAGCAGCGTAGTCGGGGGGGGACGCAATGAGCAGTTCTTC. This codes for CASSVVGGGRNEQFF.

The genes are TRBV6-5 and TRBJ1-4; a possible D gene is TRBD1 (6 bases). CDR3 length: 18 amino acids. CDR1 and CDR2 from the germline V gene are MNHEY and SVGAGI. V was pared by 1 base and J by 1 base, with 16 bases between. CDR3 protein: CASSYYWGAQVTNEKLFF. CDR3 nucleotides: TGTGCCAGCAGTTACTATTGGGGGGCGCAAGTAACTAATGAAAAACTGTTTTTT.

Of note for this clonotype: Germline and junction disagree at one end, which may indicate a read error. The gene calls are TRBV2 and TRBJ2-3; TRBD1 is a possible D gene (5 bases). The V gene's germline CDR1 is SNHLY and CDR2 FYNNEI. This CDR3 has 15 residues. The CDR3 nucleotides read TGTGCCAGCAGTGGTAGCAGGGCTAAAGCAGATACGCGGTATTTT. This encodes CASSGSRAKADTRYF.

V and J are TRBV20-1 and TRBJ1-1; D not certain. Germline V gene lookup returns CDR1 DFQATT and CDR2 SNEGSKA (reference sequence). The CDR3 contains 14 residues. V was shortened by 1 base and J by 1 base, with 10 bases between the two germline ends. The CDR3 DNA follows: TGCAGTGCTAGAGGGAACAAAGGGAACACTGAAGCTTTCTTT. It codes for CSARGNKGNTEAFF.

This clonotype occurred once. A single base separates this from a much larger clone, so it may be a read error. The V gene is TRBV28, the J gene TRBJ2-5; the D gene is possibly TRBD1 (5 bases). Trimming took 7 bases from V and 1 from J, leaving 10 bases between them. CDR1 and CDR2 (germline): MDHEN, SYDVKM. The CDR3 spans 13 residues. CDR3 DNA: TGTGCCAGCAATCCACAGGCCCAAGAGACCCAGTACTTC. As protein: CASNPQAQETQYF.

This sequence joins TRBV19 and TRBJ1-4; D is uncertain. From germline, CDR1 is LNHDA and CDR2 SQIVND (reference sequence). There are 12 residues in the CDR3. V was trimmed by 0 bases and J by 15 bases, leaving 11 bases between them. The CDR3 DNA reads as TGTGCCAGTAGTATAGATCACGTGAGGATGTTTTTT. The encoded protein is CASSIDHVRMFF. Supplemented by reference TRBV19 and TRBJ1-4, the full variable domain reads DGGITQSPKYLFRKEGQNVTLSCEQNLNHDAMYWYRQDPGQGLRLIYYSQIVNDFQKGDIAEGYSVSREKKESFPLTVTSAQKNPTAFYLCASSIDHVRMFFGSGTQLSVL.

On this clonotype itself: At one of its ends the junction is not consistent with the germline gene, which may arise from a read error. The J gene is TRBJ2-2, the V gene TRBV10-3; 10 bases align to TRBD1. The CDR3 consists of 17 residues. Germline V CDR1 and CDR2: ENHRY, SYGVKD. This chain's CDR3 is CAINIRQGAANTGERFF. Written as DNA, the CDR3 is TGTGCCATCAACATCCGACAGGGGGCGGCGAACACCGGGGAGCGGTTTTTT.

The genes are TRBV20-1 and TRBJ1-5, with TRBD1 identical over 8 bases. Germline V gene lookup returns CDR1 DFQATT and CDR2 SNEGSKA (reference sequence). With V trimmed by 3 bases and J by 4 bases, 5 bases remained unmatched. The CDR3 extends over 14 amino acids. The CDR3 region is CSASKGQENQPQHF. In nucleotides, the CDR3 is TGCAGTGCTAGTAAGGGACAGGAGAATCAGCCCCAGCATTTT.

Here the CDR3 reads CASGLEATNQETQYF. The CDR3 coding sequence is TGTGCCAGCGGGCTGGAAGCCACGAATCAAGAGACCCAGTACTTC. The genes are TRBV2 and TRBJ2-5; D unresolved. The CDR3 length is 15 residues. CDR1 SNHLY and CDR2 FYNNEI come from the germline V gene. Between the trimmed V and J ends, which lost 8 bases and 2 bases, there was a span of 18 bases.

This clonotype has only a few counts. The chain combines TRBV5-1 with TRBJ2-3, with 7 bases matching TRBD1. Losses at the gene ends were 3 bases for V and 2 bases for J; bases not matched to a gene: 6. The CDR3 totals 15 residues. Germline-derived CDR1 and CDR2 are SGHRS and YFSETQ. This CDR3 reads CASSSRGLYTDTQYF. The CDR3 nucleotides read TGCGCCAGCAGCTCCAGGGGGTTATACACAGATACGCAGTATTTT.

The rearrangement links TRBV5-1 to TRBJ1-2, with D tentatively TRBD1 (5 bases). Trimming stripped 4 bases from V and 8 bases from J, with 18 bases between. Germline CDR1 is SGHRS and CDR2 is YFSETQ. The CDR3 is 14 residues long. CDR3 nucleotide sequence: TGCGCCAGCAGCGTACGAAAGGGGCGCCGAGGCTACACCTTC. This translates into CASSVRKGRRGYTF.

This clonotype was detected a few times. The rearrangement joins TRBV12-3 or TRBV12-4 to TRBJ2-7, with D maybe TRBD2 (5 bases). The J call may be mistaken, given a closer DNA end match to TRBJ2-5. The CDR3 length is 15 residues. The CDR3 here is CASSSRSRAGETQYF. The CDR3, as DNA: TGTGCCAGCAGTTCCCGTTCGAGGGCGGGAGAGACCCAGTACTTC.

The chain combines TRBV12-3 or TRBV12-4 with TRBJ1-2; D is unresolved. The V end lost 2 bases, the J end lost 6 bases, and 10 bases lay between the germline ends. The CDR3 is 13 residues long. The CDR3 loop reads CASSLSGLDGYTF. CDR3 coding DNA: TGTGCCAGCAGTTTAAGCGGGCTGGATGGCTACACCTTC.

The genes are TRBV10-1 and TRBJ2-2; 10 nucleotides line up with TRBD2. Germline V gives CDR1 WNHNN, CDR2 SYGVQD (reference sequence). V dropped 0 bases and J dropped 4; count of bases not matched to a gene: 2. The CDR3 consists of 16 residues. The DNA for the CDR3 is TGCGCCAGCAGTGAGTCGGGACTAGCGCTCACCGGGGAGCTGTTTTTT. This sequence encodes CASSESGLALTGELFF.

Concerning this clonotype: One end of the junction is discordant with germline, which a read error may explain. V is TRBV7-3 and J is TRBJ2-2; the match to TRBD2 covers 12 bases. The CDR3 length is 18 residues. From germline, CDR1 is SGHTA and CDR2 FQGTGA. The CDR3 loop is CASSLTGTSGPNTGERFF. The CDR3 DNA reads TGTGCCAGCAGCTTAACTGGGACTAGCGGGCCGAACACCGGGGAGCGGTTTTTT.

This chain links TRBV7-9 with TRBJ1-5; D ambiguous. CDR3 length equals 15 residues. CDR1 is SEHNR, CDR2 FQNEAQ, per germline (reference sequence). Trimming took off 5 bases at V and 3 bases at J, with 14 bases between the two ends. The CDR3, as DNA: TGTGCCAGCAGCGCCGGGTGGGCAGACAATCAGCCCCAGCATTTT. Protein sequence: CASSAGWADNQPQHF.

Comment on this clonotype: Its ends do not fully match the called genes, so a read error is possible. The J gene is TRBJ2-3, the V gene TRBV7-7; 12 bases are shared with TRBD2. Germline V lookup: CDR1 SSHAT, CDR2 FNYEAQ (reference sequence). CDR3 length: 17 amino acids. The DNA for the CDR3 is TGTGCTAGCAGCACTAAGTCACTAGCGGGGGGCGCAGATACGCAGTATTTT. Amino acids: CASSTKSLAGGADTQYF.

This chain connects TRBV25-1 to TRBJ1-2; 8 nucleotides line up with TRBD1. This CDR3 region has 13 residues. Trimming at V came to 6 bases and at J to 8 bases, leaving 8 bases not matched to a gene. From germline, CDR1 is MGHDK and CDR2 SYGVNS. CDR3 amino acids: CASREDRVRGYTF. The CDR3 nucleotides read TGTGCCAGCAGGGAGGACAGGGTTCGCGGCTACACCTTC.

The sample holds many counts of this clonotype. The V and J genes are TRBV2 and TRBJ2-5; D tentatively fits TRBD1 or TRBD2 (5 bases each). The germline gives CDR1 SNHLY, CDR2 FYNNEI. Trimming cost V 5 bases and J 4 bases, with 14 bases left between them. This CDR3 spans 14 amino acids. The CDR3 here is CASSRDLGTETQYF. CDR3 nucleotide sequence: TGTGCCAGCAGTCGGGACCTCGGGACAGAGACCCAGTACTTC.

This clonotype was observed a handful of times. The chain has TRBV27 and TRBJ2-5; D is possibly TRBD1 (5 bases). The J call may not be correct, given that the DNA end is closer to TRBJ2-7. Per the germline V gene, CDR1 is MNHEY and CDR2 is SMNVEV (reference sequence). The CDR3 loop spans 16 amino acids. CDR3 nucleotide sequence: TGTGCCAGCAGTTTAAGGGGATCCATTTTTGGAGTCGAGCAGTACTTC. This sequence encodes CASSLRGSIFGVEQYF.

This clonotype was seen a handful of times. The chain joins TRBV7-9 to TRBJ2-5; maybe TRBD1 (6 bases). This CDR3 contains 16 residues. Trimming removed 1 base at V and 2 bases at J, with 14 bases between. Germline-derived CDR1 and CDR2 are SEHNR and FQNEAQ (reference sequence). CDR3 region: CASSLDFRTVQETQYF. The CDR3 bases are TGTGCCAGCAGCTTAGATTTTCGGACAGTTCAAGAGACCCAGTACTTC.

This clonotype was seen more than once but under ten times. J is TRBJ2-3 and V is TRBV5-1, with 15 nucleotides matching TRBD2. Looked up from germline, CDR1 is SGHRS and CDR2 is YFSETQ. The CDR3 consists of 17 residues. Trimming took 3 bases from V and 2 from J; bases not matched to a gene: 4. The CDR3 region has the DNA TGCGCCAGCAGCTCCGGGACTAGCGGGGGGAACACAGATACGCAGTATTTT. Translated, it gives CASSSGTSGGNTDTQYF.

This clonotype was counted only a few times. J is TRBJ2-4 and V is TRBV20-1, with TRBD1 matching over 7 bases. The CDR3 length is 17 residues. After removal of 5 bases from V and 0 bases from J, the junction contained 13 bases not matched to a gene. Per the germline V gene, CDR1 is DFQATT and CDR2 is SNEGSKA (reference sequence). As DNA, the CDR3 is TGCAGTGCTCCCCGAGTGGGGACAGTACTAGCCAAAAACATTCAGTACTTC. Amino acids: CSAPRVGTVLAKNIQYF.

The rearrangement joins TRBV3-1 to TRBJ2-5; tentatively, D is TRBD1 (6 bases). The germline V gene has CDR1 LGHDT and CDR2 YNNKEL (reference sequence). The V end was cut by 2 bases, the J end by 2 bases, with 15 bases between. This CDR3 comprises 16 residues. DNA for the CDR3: TGTGCCAGCAGCCAACAGGGGCCGAACTATCAAGAGACCCAGTACTTC. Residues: CASSQQGPNYQETQYF.